This T cell receptor (beta chain) was captured in a study of T-cell reconstitution after alpha-beta-depleted transplantation in children (dated by TCRdb to about 2016). For the wider study: T-cell immune reconstitution after TCRalphabeta/CD19-depleted allogeneic hematopoietic cell transplantation in children was quantitatively tracked in the study by means of TCR repertoire profiling.

V has 3 bases trimmed and J has 4 bases trimmed; junction bases matching no gene number 10. CDR1 is given as SEHNR and CDR2 as FQNEAQ, both from the germline V gene (reference sequence). Measured from the cysteine to the phenylalanine, the CDR3 is 16 residues long. Only the CDR3 part of the read is kept: 48 bases, read in frame from the first base. Many counts were recorded for this clonotype. The antigen it binds to is not known. It has no much larger one-base neighbor in the sample; base qualities were not kept. Points the paper makes about the study in general: Apparently early alphabetaT-cell count recovery about two months after transplant reportedly relied on only several hundred rapidly expanded clones derived from non-depleted graft cells. The frequencies of hyperexpanded clones fell over the following months, and after one year, T-cell counts and TCRbeta diversity were mostly attributed to newly produced T cells. In some patients, the high TCRbeta diversity seen at day 60 was put down to recipient T cells and intrathymic progenitors that had survived conditioning.

Reading the label with the study, this specimen's treatment or condition is: allogeneic hematopoietic cell transplantation with graft depleted of TCRalphabeta T cells and CD19 B cells. TCRalphabeta/CD19-depleted allogeneic hematopoietic cell grafts were given to the transplant recipients, all of whom were children. The library was built by means of PCR. TCRdb records Illumina HiSeq 2500 as the sequencer. Molecular barcoding was employed in the preparation of TCR libraries, with unique molecular identifiers being used to normalize TCRbeta repertoire quantification. Through fastp at Q25 and MiXCR, TCRdb rebuilt clones from the public reads, retaining in-frame beta chains. CDR3 protein sequences are deduplicated, and each keeps its most common genes and DNA. Across this sample there are 450,000 to 600,000 distinct CDR3 sequences, with about 10% seen only once. Approximately 2% of the sample belongs to the ten largest clones.

The chain was built from TRBV7-9 and TRBJ2-5, and TRBD1 aligns with 8 junction nucleotides. The starting material was PBMCs, obtained before TCRalphabeta/CD19-depleted stem cell transplant. The receptor comes from a child aged 2 to 15 with inherited bone marrow failure, due to receive a stem cell transplant. The CDR3 reads CASSFGQGRGLETQYF. The DNA sequence is TGTGCCAGCAGCTTCGGACAGGGAAGAGGATTAGAGACCCAGTACTTC.